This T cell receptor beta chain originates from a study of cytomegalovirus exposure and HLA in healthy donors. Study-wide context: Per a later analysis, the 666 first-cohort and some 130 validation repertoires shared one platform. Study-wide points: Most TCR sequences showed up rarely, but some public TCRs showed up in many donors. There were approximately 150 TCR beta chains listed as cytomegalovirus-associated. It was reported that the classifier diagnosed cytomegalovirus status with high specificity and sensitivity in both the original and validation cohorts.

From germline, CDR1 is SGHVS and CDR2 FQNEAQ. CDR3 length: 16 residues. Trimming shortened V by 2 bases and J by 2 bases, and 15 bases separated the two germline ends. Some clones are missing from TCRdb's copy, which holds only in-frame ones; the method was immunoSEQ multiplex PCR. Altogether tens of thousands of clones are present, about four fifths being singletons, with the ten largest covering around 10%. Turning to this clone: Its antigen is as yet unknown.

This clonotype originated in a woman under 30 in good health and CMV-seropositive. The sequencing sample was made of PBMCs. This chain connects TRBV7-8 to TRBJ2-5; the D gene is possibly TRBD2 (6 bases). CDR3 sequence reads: CASSLSLWGVQETQYF. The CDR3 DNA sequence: TGTGCCAGCAGCTTATCTCTCTGGGGGGTACAAGAGACCCAGTACTTC.